The TCR beta chain under discussion was sequenced for a study of CD8 T cells in Susac syndrome. With random hexamers, reverse transcription was performed on about 0.5 to 1 ug of RNA. Multiplex PCR with immunoSEQ amplified the TCR beta CDR3 across 54 Vbeta and 13 Jbeta. TCRdb re-called the immunoSEQ multiplex PCR reads through MiXCR, storing one row per CDR3 protein. The sample records 150,000 to 200,000 distinct CDR3 sequences, 90% to 95% being singletons. Healthy donors acted as controls, with matching for age and sex. The CD8+ and CD4+ T cells were negatively isolated, with the TEMRA cells enriched by FACS. Trimming took off 8 bases at V and 6 bases at J, with 11 bases between the two ends. Germline CDR1 and CDR2: SNHLY and FYNNEI. The CDR3 is 12 residues long.

The chain has TRBV2 and TRBJ2-1; no firm D call. The sequence was obtained from a human donor in good health. Sequencing input: CD4+ T cells from PBMCs. CDR3 nucleotides: TGTGCCAGCCGGACGGGCGGCAATGAGCAGTTCTTC. It translates to CASRTGGNEQFF.